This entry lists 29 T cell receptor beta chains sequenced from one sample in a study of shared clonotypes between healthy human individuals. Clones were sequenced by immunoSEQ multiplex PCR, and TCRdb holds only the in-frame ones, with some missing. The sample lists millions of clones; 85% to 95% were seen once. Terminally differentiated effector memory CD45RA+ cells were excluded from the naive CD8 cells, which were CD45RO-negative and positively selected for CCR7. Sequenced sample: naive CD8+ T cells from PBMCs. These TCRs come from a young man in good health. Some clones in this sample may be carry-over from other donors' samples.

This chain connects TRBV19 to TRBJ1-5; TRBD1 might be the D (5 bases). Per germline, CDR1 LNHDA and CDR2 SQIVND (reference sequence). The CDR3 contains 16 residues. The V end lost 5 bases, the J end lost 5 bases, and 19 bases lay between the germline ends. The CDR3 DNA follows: TGTGCCAGTAGTCCTCCGGTGAAGGGGACCCATCAGCCCCAGCATTTT. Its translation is CASSPPVKGTHQPQHF.

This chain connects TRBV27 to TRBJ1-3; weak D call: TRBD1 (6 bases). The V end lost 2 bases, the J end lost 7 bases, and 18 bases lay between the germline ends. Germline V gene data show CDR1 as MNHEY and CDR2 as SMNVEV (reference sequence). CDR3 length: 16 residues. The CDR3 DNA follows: TGTGCCAGCAGTTTAGCTTGGACAGCACGTGGGAACACCATATATTTT. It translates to CASSLAWTARGNTIYF.

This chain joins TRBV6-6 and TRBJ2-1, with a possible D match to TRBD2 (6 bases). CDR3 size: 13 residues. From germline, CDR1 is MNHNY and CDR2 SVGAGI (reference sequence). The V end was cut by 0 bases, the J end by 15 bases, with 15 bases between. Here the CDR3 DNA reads TGTGCCAGCAGTTACTCGCGGGACGGGGCGCCGTTCTTC. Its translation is CASSYSRDGAPFF.

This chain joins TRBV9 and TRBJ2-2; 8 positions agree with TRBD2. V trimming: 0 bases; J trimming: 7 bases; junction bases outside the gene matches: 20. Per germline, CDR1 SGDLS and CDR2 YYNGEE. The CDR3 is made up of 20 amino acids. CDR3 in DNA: TGTGCCAGCAGCGTAGAGCGGAGCGGGAGTCCCCCCCGAACTGACGGGGAGCTGTTTTTT. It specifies CASSVERSGSPPRTDGELFF.

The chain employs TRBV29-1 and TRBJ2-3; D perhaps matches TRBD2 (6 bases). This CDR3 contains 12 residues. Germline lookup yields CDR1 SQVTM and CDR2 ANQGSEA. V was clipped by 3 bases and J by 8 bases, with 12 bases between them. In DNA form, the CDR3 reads TGCAGCGTTGATGGGGGGATCTTTACGCAGTATTTT. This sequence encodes CSVDGGIFTQYF.

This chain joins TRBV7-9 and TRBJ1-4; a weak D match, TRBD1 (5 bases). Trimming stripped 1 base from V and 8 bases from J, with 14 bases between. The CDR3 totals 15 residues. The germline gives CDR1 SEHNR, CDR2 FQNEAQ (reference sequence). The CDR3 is CASSLVEGRTEKLFF. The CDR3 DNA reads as TGTGCCAGCAGCTTAGTTGAGGGGAGGACGGAAAAACTGTTTTTT.

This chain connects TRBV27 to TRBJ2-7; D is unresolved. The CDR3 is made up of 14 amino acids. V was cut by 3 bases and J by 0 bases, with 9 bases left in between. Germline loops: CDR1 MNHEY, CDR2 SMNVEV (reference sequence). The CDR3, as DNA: TGTGCCAGCAGTTTGGCAGCGACCTCCTACGAGCAGTACTTC. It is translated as CASSLAATSYEQYF.

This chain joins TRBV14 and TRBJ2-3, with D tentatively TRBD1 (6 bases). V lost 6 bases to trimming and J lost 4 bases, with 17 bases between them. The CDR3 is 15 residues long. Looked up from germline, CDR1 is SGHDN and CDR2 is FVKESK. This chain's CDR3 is CASRTTDRKADTQYF. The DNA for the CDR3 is TGTGCCAGCAGGACTACTGACAGGAAGGCAGATACGCAGTATTTT.

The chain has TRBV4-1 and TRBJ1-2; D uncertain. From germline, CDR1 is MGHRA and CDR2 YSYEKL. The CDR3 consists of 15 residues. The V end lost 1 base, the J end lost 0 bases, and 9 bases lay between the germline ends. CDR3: CASSQAGASNYGYTF. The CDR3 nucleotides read TGCGCCAGCAGCCAAGCCGGCGCTTCTAACTATGGCTACACCTTC.

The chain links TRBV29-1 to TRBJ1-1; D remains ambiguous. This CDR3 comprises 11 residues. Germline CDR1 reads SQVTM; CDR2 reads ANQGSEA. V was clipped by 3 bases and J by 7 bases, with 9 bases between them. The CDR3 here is CSVDGYIEAFF. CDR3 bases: TGCAGCGTTGACGGGTACATTGAAGCTTTCTTT. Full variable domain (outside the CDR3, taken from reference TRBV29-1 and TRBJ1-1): SAVISQKPSRDICQRGTSLTIQCQVDSQVTMMFWYRQQPGQSLTLIATANQGSEATYESGFVIDKFPISRPNLTFSTLTVSNMSPEDSSIYLCSVDGYIEAFFGQGTRLTVV.

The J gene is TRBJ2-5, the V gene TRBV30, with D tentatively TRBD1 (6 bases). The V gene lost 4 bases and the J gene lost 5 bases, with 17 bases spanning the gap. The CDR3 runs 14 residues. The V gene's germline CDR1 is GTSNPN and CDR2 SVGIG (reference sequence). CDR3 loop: CAWNLGGPGETQYF. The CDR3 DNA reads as TGTGCCTGGAACCTTGGGGGCCCCGGGGAGACCCAGTACTTC.

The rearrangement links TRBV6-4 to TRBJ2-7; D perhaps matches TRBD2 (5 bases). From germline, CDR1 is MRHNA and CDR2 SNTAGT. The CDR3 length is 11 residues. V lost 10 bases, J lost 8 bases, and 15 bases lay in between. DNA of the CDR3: TGTGCCACCCCCTCGAGGGTCAAGCAGTACTTC. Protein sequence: CATPSRVKQYF.

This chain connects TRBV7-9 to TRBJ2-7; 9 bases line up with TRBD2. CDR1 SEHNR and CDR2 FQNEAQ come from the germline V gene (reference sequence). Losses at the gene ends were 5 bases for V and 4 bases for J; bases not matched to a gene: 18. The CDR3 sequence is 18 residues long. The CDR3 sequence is CASSRPVRQREESYEQYF. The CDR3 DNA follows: TGTGCCAGCAGCCGCCCAGTACGTCAGCGGGAGGAGTCGTACGAGCAGTACTTC.

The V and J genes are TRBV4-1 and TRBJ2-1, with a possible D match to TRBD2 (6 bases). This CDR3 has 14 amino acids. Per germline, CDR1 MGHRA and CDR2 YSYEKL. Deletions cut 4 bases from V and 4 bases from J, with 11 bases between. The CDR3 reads CASSLSGLYNEQFF. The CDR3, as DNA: TGCGCCAGCAGCCTCTCGGGACTGTACAATGAGCAGTTCTTC.

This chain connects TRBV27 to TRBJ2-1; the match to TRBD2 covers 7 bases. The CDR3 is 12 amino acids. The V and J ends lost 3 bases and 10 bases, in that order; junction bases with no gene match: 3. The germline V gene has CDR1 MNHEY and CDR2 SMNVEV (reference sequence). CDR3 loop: CASSLGLPEQFF. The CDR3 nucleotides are TGTGCCAGCAGTTTGGGACTACCCGAGCAGTTCTTC.

CDR3 loop: CASSRYEQYF. CDR3 bases: TGTGCCAGCAGCCGGTACGAGCAGTACTTC. This sequence joins TRBV4-2 and TRBJ2-7, with unresolved D. Trimming pared 4 bases from V and 4 bases from J, leaving 2 bases between. This CDR3 contains 10 residues. In germline, CDR1 is LGHNA, CDR2 YNFKEQ.

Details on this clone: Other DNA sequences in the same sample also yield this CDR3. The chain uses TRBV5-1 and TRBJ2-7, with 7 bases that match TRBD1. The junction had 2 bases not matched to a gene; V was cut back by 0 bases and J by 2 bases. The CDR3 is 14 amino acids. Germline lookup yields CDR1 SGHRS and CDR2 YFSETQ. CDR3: CASSLVGTAYEQYF. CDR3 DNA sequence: TGCGCCAGCAGCTTGGTAGGGACAGCCTACGAGCAGTACTTC.

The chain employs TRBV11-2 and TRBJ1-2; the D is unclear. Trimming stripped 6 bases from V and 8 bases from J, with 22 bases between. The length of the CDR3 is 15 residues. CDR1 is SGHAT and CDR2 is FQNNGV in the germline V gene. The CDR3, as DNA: TGTGCCAGCAGTTCCCTCATCGCGGCGGGAAGGGGCTACACCTTC. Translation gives CASSSLIAAGRGYTF.

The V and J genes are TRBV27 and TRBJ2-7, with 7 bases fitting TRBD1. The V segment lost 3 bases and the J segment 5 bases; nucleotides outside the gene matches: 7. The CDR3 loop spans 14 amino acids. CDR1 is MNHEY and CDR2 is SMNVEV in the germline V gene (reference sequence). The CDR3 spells CASSLQQGEHEQYF. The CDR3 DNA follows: TGTGCCAGCAGTTTGCAGCAGGGGGAACACGAGCAGTACTTC.

CDR3 DNA: TGTGCCAGCAGCTGGGGGACAACCACTCCCTACGAGCAGTACTTC. Residues: CASSWGTTTPYEQYF. J is TRBJ2-7 and V is TRBV5-6; D might be TRBD1 (6 bases). Between the trimmed V and J ends, which lost 3 bases and 2 bases, there was a span of 15 bases. The CDR3 has 15 amino acids. The germline CDR1 and CDR2 sequences are SGHDT and YYEEEE.

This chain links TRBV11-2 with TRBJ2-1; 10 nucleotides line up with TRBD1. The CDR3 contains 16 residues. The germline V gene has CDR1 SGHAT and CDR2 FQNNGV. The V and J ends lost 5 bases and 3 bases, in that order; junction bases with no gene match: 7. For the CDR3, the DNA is TGTGCCAGCAGCCAGGGGGGACAGGGGTTCTACAATGAGCAGTTCTTC. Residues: CASSQGGQGFYNEQFF.

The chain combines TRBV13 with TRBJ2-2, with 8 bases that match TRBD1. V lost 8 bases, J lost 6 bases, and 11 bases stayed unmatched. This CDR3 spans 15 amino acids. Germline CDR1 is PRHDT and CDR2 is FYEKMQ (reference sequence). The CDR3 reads CASGPDRGVAGELFF. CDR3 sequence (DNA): TGTGCCAGCGGGCCAGACAGGGGAGTAGCCGGGGAGCTGTTTTTT.

The CDR3 region has the DNA TGTGCCATCAGTGAGTCGGTCCAAGAGACCCAGTACTTC. It codes for CAISESVQETQYF. The chain recombines TRBV10-3 with TRBJ2-5; unclear D gene. CDR1 and CDR2 from the germline V gene are ENHRY and SYGVKD. This CDR3 is built from 13 residues. The V gene lost 0 bases and the J gene lost 1 base, with 3 bases spanning the gap.

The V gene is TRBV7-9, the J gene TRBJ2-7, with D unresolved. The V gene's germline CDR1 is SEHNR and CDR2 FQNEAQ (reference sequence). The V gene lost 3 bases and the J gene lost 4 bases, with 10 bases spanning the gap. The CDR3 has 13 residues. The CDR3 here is CASSFSVEYEQYF. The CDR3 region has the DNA TGTGCCAGCAGCTTTTCGGTCGAATACGAGCAGTACTTC. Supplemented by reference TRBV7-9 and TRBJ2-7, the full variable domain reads DTGVSQNPRHKITKRGQNVTFRCDPISEHNRLYWYRQTLGQGPEFLTYFQNEAQLEKSRLLSDRFSAERPKGSFSTLEIQRTEQGDSAMYLCASSFSVEYEQYFGPGTRLTVT.

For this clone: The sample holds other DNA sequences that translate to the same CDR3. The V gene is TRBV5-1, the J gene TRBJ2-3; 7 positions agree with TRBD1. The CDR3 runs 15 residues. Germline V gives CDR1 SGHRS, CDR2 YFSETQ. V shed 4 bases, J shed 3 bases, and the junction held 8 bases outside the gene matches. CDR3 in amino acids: CASSIRQGGTDTQYF. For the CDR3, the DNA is TGCGCCAGCAGCATTAGACAGGGTGGGACAGATACGCAGTATTTT.

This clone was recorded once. The chain's CDR3 is CASHYDGPNEKLFF. CDR3 sequence (DNA): TGCGCCAGCCACTATGACGGGCCGAATGAAAAACTGTTTTTT. The chain is built from TRBV5-1 and TRBJ1-4; D is uncertain. Germline-derived CDR1 and CDR2 are SGHRS and YFSETQ. The CDR3 runs to 14 residues. V gave up 7 bases and J gave up 5 bases, with 15 bases separating them.

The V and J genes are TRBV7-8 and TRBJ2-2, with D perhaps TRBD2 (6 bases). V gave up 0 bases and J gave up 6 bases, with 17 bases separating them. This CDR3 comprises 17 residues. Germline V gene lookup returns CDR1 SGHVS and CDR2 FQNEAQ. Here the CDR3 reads CASSLAFGLRVAGELFF. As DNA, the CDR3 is TGTGCCAGCAGCTTAGCATTCGGACTAAGGGTCGCCGGGGAGCTGTTTTTT.

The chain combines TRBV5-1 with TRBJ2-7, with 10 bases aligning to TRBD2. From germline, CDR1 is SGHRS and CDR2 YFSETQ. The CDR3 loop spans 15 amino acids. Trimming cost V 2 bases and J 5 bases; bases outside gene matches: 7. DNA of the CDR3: TGCGCCAGCAGCTTAGGCCTAGCGGGAGTAAACGAGCAGTACTTC. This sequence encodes CASSLGLAGVNEQYF. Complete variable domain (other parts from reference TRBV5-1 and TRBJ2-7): KAGVTQTPRYLIKTRGQQVTLSCSPISGHRSVSWYQQTPGQGLQFLFEYFSETQRNKGNFPGRFSGRQFSNSRSEMNVSTLELGDSALYLCASSLGLAGVNEQYFGPGTRLTVT.

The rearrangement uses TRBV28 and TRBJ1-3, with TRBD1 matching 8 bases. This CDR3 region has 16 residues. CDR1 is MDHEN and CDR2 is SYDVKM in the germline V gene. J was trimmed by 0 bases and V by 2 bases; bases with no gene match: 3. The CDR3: CASSLRGTGSGNTIYF. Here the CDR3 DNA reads TGTGCCAGCAGTTTACGGGGGACAGGCTCTGGAAACACCATATATTTT.